This T cell receptor (beta chain) was obtained from a study of T cell responses to AZD1222 COVID-19 vaccine. Study observations and caveats: Among the donors, most were white British and more were female, and clonal diversity was possibly underestimated. Repertoires in all cases were sampled only once the peak T cell response had passed.

Regarding this clone: The antigen remains undetermined.

The method was immunoSEQ multiplex PCR; TCRdb's version includes in-frame clones alone and lacks a portion of them. Here the sample spans tens of thousands of clones, 80% to 90% being singletons. With 5 bases removed from V and 2 bases from J, the gap between germline ends came to 10 bases. Germline V lookup: CDR1 LNHDA, CDR2 SQIVND (reference sequence). This CDR3 is built from 14 residues. The rearrangement joins TRBV19 to TRBJ1-5; perhaps TRBD1 as D (6 bases). This clonotype was obtained from an adult in good health. Material: peripheral blood, obtained on day 0 of AZD1222 vaccination. CDR3 loop: CASSSDRGNQPQHF. DNA of the CDR3: TGTGCCAGTAGTTCGGACAGAGGCAATCAGCCCCAGCATTTT.